The present entry profiles one T cell receptor beta chain with its context. The antigen this receptor binds is unknown. Per-base quality was not reported, and no clone a single base away is much larger than it. A single peripheral blood draw of about 116 mL on average was collected from each donor into heparinised tubes. Naive, central memory, regulatory and stem cell-like memory CD4+ T cells were sorted on a BD FACSAria II using a panel including CD45RO, CCR7, CD25, CD127, CD95 and CD27. Every sorted population had a purity above 95%. PBMCs were isolated immediately by Lymphoprep density gradient centrifugation and stained directly without culture. So that batch effects would be minimized, each experiment stained and sorted samples in pairs, pairing one healthy donor with one patient. This sample is drawn from a study of beta chain features in type 1 diabetes (dated by TCRdb to the late 2010s). Notes on the research overall: No differences in mean age, gender distribution, total cell number or subset yield were found between patients and healthy donors. A total of about 110,000,000 sorted cells were examined across all samples, and a strong correlation was observed between cell number per subset and RNA yield. The study compared TCRB repertoires of sorted circulating CD4+ T cell subsets between recently diagnosed type 1 diabetes patients and matched healthy donors. Naive and central memory subsets were obtained from all 30 or so donors, but regulatory and stem cell-like memory subsets were isolated from only 8 patients and roughly 8 healthy donors. Study-wide conclusions, independent of this receptor: Patients with type 1 diabetes made fewer insertions and deleted more nucleotides at VDJ recombination sites, implying thymic rearrangement abnormalities. PCR may preferentially amplify shorter templates, but because patient and control samples were amplified and corrected together, any resulting skew would affect both groups equally. Naive, central memory and regulatory TCRB repertoires appeared to be more similar among patients than among healthy donors. Type 1 diabetes patients showed a moderate but significant shortening of TCRB CDR3 length in all four CD4+ subsets. Sequencing cDNA rather than genomic DNA could over-represent highly expressing activated cells, although activation and CD3 levels did not differ between groups. Because the HLA sub-analyses included only small numbers of individuals, any influence of HLA type on TCRB rearrangement was left unresolved.

The entire amount of isolated RNA was reverse transcribed using the High Capacity cDNA Reverse Transcription Kit, so the sequenced TCRB transcripts were expressed ones. Deep immunoSEQ sequencing was performed on naive, central memory and regulatory T cell samples, with an average of approximately 4 million total reads per sample. Sorted cells were lysed in RLT buffer and RNA was extracted with DNase-treated RNeasy Micro or Mini kits, depending on cell number. To prevent cross-contamination, each cell subset was processed individually, whereas patient and healthy donor samples were processed jointly. TCRB sequences were amplified from cDNA with the immunoSEQ multiplex PCR, producing 87-bp fragments spanning the CDR3 region. Amplicons were sequenced on the Illumina HiSeq platform. The published analysis was carried out like this. PCR bias was corrected computationally using synthetic template baselines, and reads within Hamming distance 2 were collapsed, with unmergeable singletons discarded. Reads were aligned to IMGT to assign V, D and J genes, CDR3 length, and insertions or deletions at six rearrangement sites. Within each subset, clonotype counts were normalized to sorted cell number, after which true diversity and Gini coefficients were computed with the tcR R package. The overlap coefficient, calculated on TCRB nucleotide sequences, was used to measure repertoire sharing. As stored in TCRdb, this immuneACCESS dataset retains in-frame rearrangements with V and J assigned. A fraction of the clones does not appear; measured against another copy, unresolved V genes explain less than half of the discrepancy, and the remainder lacks a known reason. The D gene and trimming were derived from the DNA, and the V and J assignments and clone size from that table. The table for this sample lists over 300,000 clones; approximately 10% of them were counted only once. 1% of the sample comes from the top ten.

From its cysteine to its phenylalanine, the CDR3 spans 14 amino acids. Solely the CDR3 DNA is kept, with 42 bases framed from the first base. From the germline V gene, CDR1 is SGHAT and CDR2 is FQNNGV. V is cut by 4 bases and J by 1 base, and the space between the germline ends is 10 bases. This receptor was identified in a young man with type 1 diabetes. Source material: central memory CD4+ T cells from blood. The chain is made from TRBV11-2 and TRBJ2-5, with the identity of the D gene unclear. In nucleotide form, the sequence is TGTGCCAGCAGCTACGCGCGCCTCCAAGAGACCCAGTACTTC. This yields the protein CASSYARLQETQYF. Here the CDR3 is joined to the reference TRBV11-2 and TRBJ2-5 genes, and the full variable domain is: EAGVAQSPRYKIIEKRQSVAFWCNPISGHATLYWYQQILGQGPKLLIQFQNNGVVDDSQLPKDRFSAERLKGVDSTLKIQPAKLEDSAVYLCASSYARLQETQYFGPGTRLLVL.